Below, 13 T cell receptor beta chains from the same sample are listed, as sequenced in a study of shared T cell receptors in the human thymus. Using immunoSEQ multiplex PCR, the repertoire was profiled, and TCRdb retains in-frame clones only, with some absent. The table records about 730,000 clones, approximately 83% of them present only once. The sample was also reused in another study, on human thymus T cells.

Sequenced input: thymocytes. Source of these receptors: a girl under three years old with a congenital heart defect.

The chain links TRBV28 to TRBJ1-4, with D possibly being TRBD1 (5 bases). Germline V gene lookup returns CDR1 MDHEN and CDR2 SYDVKM. Trimming left V 6 bases short and J 5 bases short, with 16 bases between. The CDR3 has 15 amino acids. The CDR3 nucleotides read TGTGCCAGCAGCCCCGCTTTGGGGCCGAATGAAAAACTGTTTTTT. Encoded protein: CASSPALGPNEKLFF.

This clone appeared a single time. This sequence joins TRBV6-4 and TRBJ1-1; tentatively, D is TRBD1 (6 bases). Trimming shortened V by 3 bases and J by 9 bases, and 8 bases separated the two germline ends. The CDR3 contains 11 residues. Germline V gene data show CDR1 as MRHNA and CDR2 as SNTAGT. CDR3: CASSERGQAFF. The CDR3 nucleotides read TGTGCCAGCAGTGAGCGGGGGCAAGCTTTCTTT.

The chain uses TRBV7-7 and TRBJ2-5; D perhaps matches TRBD2 (5 bases). V lost 1 base to trimming and J lost 5 bases, with 26 bases between them. CDR3 length: 19 amino acids. Germline CDR1 reads SSHAT; CDR2 reads FNYEAQ (reference sequence). The CDR3 DNA is TGTGCCAGCAGCTTAGGAGCTTCGGAGGTCTATTCGACGTTGGAGACCCAGTACTTC. It translates to CASSLGASEVYSTLETQYF.

This chain uses TRBV12-5 with TRBJ2-1; 7 positions match TRBD1. Unmatched junction bases numbered 6, after V lost 0 bases and J lost 4 bases. Germline lookup yields CDR1 LGHNT and CDR2 FRNRAP. The CDR3 consists of 16 residues. CDR3 nucleotides: TGTGCTAGTGGTTTGGTACTGAGACAGGGATACAATGAGCAGTTCTTC. Translating gives CASGLVLRQGYNEQFF.

The chain carries TRBV4-2 and TRBJ1-2, with D perhaps TRBD1 (6 bases). V lost 0 bases to trimming and J lost 7 bases, with 15 bases between them. The CDR3 covers 15 residues. CDR1 is LGHNA, CDR2 YNFKEQ, per germline. The CDR3, as DNA: TGTGCCAGCAGCCAAGATACGGCAGGGGCAGGTGGCTACACCTTC. The encoded protein is CASSQDTAGAGGYTF.

The rearrangement uses TRBV4-3 and TRBJ1-1; D perhaps matches TRBD1 (5 bases). V was cut by 0 bases and J by 3 bases, with 14 bases left in between. CDR1 is LGHNA, CDR2 YSLEER, per germline. The CDR3 loop spans 16 amino acids. The CDR3, as DNA: TGCGCCAGCAGCCAAGATTGCAGGGTACAAGACACTGAAGCTTTCTTT. It yields the protein CASSQDCRVQDTEAFF.

The chain couples TRBV11-2 to TRBJ2-7, with TRBD1 identical over 8 bases. With V trimmed by 5 bases and J by 5 bases, 14 bases remained unmatched. The CDR3 consists of 16 residues. CDR1 SGHAT and CDR2 FQNNGV come from the germline V gene. The CDR3 is CASSQSRVRGLDEQYF. The CDR3 nucleotides are TGTGCCAGCAGCCAAAGTCGGGTCAGGGGGCTCGACGAGCAGTACTTC.

The chain uses TRBV2 and TRBJ1-2; 9 bases match TRBD1. V was pared by 5 bases and J by 3 bases, with 4 bases of the junction left unmatched. The CDR3 extends over 14 amino acids. CDR1 and CDR2 from the germline V gene are SNHLY and FYNNEI. In nucleotides, the CDR3 is TGTGCCAGCAGTCCGGGACAGGGTTACTATGGCTACACCTTC. As protein: CASSPGQGYYGYTF.

CDR3 amino acids: CASSLSRVADTEAFF. DNA of the CDR3: TGCGCCAGCAGCTTGTCGAGGGTAGCGGACACTGAAGCTTTCTTT. This chain connects TRBV5-1 to TRBJ1-1; D call uncertain. The CDR3 sequence is 15 residues long. Looked up from germline, CDR1 is SGHRS and CDR2 is YFSETQ. Trimming removed 1 base from V and 3 bases from J, with 13 bases in between.

The chain is built from TRBV2 and TRBJ2-7, with 8 bases that match TRBD1. The J segment lost 0 bases and the V segment lost 7 bases, leaving 5 bases of the junction unmatched. The CDR3 sequence is 14 residues long. The germline CDR1 and CDR2 sequences are SNHLY and FYNNEI. This chain's CDR3 is CASTGDRSSYEQYF. The CDR3 nucleotides are TGTGCCAGCACCGGGGACAGGAGCTCCTACGAGCAGTACTTC.

The chain links TRBV2 to TRBJ2-3, with D tentatively TRBD2 (5 bases). The V and J ends lost 6 bases and 3 bases respectively, with 22 bases between them. Germline loops: CDR1 SNHLY, CDR2 FYNNEI. The CDR3 is 17 residues long. The CDR3 region has the DNA TGTGCCAGCAGCCATGAGGGTCTTTACACCTTGACAGATACGCAGTATTTT. Translating gives CASSHEGLYTLTDTQYF.

The rearrangement links TRBV6-1 to TRBJ2-7; D perhaps matches TRBD2 (6 bases). Trimming took off 11 bases at V and 1 base at J, with 18 bases between the two ends. CDR1 MNHNS and CDR2 SASEGT come from the germline V gene. The CDR3 extends over 14 amino acids. CDR3: CASGPWGVSYEQYF. In nucleotides, the CDR3 is TGTGCCTCCGGCCCATGGGGGGTTTCCTACGAGCAGTACTTC.

This chain links TRBV14 with TRBJ1-2; tentatively, D is TRBD1 (6 bases). This CDR3 region has 13 residues. Germline assignment: CDR1 SGHDN and CDR2 FVKESK. Trimming removed 1 base at V and 8 bases at J, with 11 bases between. Here the CDR3 DNA reads TGTGCCAGCAGCCAAGGCAAGGGGGAAGGCTACACCTTC. Translation gives CASSQGKGEGYTF.